This TCR beta chain was recovered during a study of cytomegalovirus exposure and HLA in healthy donors. Trimming pared 3 bases from V and 5 bases from J, leaving 14 bases between. Germline V gene data show CDR1 as KGHSH and CDR2 as LQKENI. The CDR3 runs 15 residues. Primers: 60 Vbeta forward and 13 Jbeta reverse. Only in-frame clones appear in the TCRdb table, and some are missing; sequencing was by immunoSEQ multiplex PCR. The sample yields about 100,000 clones, around 74% seen once. J is TRBJ1-5 and V is TRBV18; D is ambiguous. This clonotype originated in a man aged 35 to 55 in good health and CMV-seropositive. Specimen: PBMCs. Written as DNA, the CDR3 is TGTGCCAGCTCACCCGCGGGGAGCATTGATCAGCCCCAGCATTTT. Translation gives CASSPAGSIDQPQHF.